The rows below give T cell receptor beta chains drawn from one sample of a study of blood T cell repertoires in COVID-19. This table comes from immunoSEQ multiplex PCR, and its TCRdb copy is limited to in-frame clones, with some not included. The sample carries about 180,000 clones, more than 70% recorded once. Sequencing was carried out using PBMCs or T cells enriched from blood (not recorded which). The receptors derive from a man aged 55 to 70 who had recovered from COVID-19. CDR3s include the opening cysteine and the closing phenylalanine or tryptophan. D genes are given only for firm matches. Clone size is given for some rows only: seen once, a few or many times, or a class if the clone is expanded.

size	D	V	J	DNA	CDR3
few	.	TRBV6-1	TRBJ1-4	TGTGCCAGCAGTGAATCGCGCGGGGCAACTAATGAAAAACTGTTTTTT	CASSESRGATNEKLFF
.	TRBD1	TRBV5-1	TRBJ1-4	TGCGCCAGCAGCTCAACAGGGGGGGAGGAAAAACTGTTTTTT	CASSSTGGEEKLFF
.	.	TRBV5-1	TRBJ2-2	TGCGCCAGCAGCTTGGACTGGTACACCGGGGAGCTGTTTTTT	CASSLDWYTGELFF
.	.	TRBV28	TRBJ1-5	TGTGCCAGTCGAGGGCCCAATCAGCCCCAGCATTTT	CASRGPNQPQHF
.	TRBD1	TRBV2	TRBJ1-2	TGTGCCAGCATCCCCACGGGCATTGGACAGGGCTATGGCTACACCTTC	CASIPTGIGQGYGYTF
.	TRBD1	TRBV5-1	TRBJ2-5	TGCGCCAGCAGCTTCCAAGGACAGGGAGAGACCCAGTACTTC	CASSFQGQGETQYF
few	TRBD1	TRBV19	TRBJ2-2	TGTGCCAGTAGTCTGGGACAGGCGACCGGGGAGCTGTTTTTT	CASSLGQATGELFF
.	.	TRBV7-9	TRBJ1-1	TGTGCCAGCAGCTTACAGGGTGGCACTGAAGCTTTCTTT	CASSLQGGTEAFF
.	.	TRBV25-1	TRBJ1-1	TGTGCCAGCAGTGAATATGGGGCCATGAACACTGAAGCTTTCTTT	CASSEYGAMNTEAFF
.	.	TRBV28	TRBJ2-7	TGTGCCAGCAGGTTAATCCGAGACTATGGGGACGAGCAGTACTTC	CASRLIRDYGDEQYF
.	TRBD2	TRBV6-1	TRBJ2-2	TGTGCCAGCGGTGCACCTCCCGGGACTAGCGGGCTCACCGGGGAGCTGTTTTTT	CASGAPPGTSGLTGELFF
few	TRBD2	TRBV19	TRBJ2-3	TGTGCCAGTAGATCGGGCGGGGGATTCACAGATACGCAGTATTTT	CASRSGGGFTDTQYF
.	.	TRBV18	TRBJ2-1	TGTGCCAGCTCACCACTCGCGGGGAGTGAGGACAATGAGCAGTTCTTC	CASSPLAGSEDNEQFF
.	TRBD2	TRBV7-8	TRBJ2-1	TGTGCCAGCAGCTCAGCCGGGACTAGCCTCCCTGGAGATGAGCAGTTCTTC	CASSSAGTSLPGDEQFF
few	.	TRBV12-3/TRBV12-4	TRBJ2-2	TGTGCCAGCAGTTTACCCGGGGAGGAGCTGTTTTTT	CASSLPGEELFF
.	.	TRBV21-1	TRBJ1-1	TGTGCCAGCAGCAGGTGGACAGGGAGCACTGAAGCTTTCTTT	CASSRWTGSTEAFF
.	.	TRBV6-1	TRBJ1-5	TGTGCCAGCAGTGAACAGGTTCATCAGCCCCAGCATTTT	CASSEQVHQPQHF
once	TRBD2	TRBV11-2	TRBJ2-1	TGTGCCAGCAGCTTAAGAGACAGCGGGAGCTCCTACAATGAGCAGTTCTTC	CASSLRDSGSSYNEQFF
.	.	TRBV5-1	TRBJ2-3	TGCGCCAGCAGCTTACAGCCAGGGCCCCAAGTCACAGATACGCAGTATTTT	CASSLQPGPQVTDTQYF
.	.	TRBV7-2	TRBJ2-7	TGTGCCAGCAGCTTAGGTGCCGGTTCCTACGAGCAGTACTTC	CASSLGAGSYEQYF
.	TRBD2	TRBV2	TRBJ2-7	TGTGCCAGCAGTATAGCGGGGGCCACCTACGAGCAGTACTTC	CASSIAGATYEQYF
.	.	TRBV18	TRBJ1-2	TGTGCCAGCTCACCAGGGGGCGGCTGGGGCTACACCTTC	CASSPGGGWGYTF
.	TRBD2	TRBV7-7	TRBJ2-1	TGTGCCAGCAGTCGACTAGCGGGGGGGCGGAGTGAGCAGTTCTTC	CASSRLAGGRSEQFF
.	TRBD2	TRBV29-1	TRBJ2-1	TGCAGCGTTGCACTAGCGGGAGGAGAGCAGTTCTTC	CSVALAGGEQFF
.	TRBD2	TRBV10-2	TRBJ2-2	TGCGCCAGCAGGGCTAGCGGAAACACCGGGGAGCTGTTTTTT	CASRASGNTGELFF
.	TRBD1	TRBV7-8	TRBJ2-3	TGTGCCAGCAGCCGACAGGGCACGCAGTATTTT	CASSRQGTQYF
.	.	TRBV21-1	TRBJ2-5	TGTGCCAGCAGCACCGGACTAGGGGAGACCCAGTACTTC	CASSTGLGETQYF